Following are 4 T cell receptor beta chains from one sample sequenced in a study of Siglec-9 on CD8 T cells in melanoma. The repertoire was sequenced with immunoSEQ multiplex PCR; TCRdb's copy has only in-frame clones and lacks some. Counted here are tens of thousands of clones, roughly 78% occurring once; the ten biggest clones make up nearly 6%. Source material: Siglec-9- CD8+ T cells sorted from blood. The receptors stem from a human donor in good health.

CDR3 coding DNA: TGTGCCAGCAGTTTATTGGCGGGGTCCACAGATACGCAGTATTTT. Protein product: CASSLLAGSTDTQYF. The chain is built from TRBV28 and TRBJ2-3; maybe TRBD2 (6 bases). CDR1 and CDR2 from the germline V gene are MDHEN and SYDVKM. Trimming stripped 1 base from V and 2 bases from J, with 10 bases between. The CDR3 extends over 15 amino acids.

The chain recombines TRBV7-9 with TRBJ1-5, with a weak D call TRBD1 (5 bases). Germline V lookup: CDR1 SEHNR, CDR2 FQNEAQ (reference sequence). The V end lost 4 bases, the J end lost 4 bases, and 11 bases lay between the germline ends. There are 14 residues in the CDR3. CDR3 coding DNA: TGTGCCAGCAGCTCCCTGGGGGGGAATCAGCCCCAGCATTTT. Translating it yields CASSSLGGNQPQHF.

The rearrangement uses TRBV5-1 and TRBJ1-1; D is unresolved. Trimming cost V 4 bases and J 3 bases, with 16 bases left between them. The germline gives CDR1 SGHRS, CDR2 YFSETQ. The CDR3 length is 15 residues. This chain's CDR3 is CASSLFPNGDTEAFF. DNA of the CDR3: TGCGCCAGCAGCCTGTTCCCAAACGGGGACACTGAAGCTTTCTTT. The full variable domain, its missing parts supplied by reference TRBV5-1 and TRBJ1-1, is KAGVTQTPRYLIKTRGQQVTLSCSPISGHRSVSWYQQTPGQGLQFLFEYFSETQRNKGNFPGRFSGRQFSNSRSEMNVSTLELGDSALYLCASSLFPNGDTEAFFGQGTRLTVV.

The chain employs TRBV7-6 and TRBJ2-1; 10 bases line up with TRBD2. Germline CDR1 is SGHVS and CDR2 is FNYEAQ. J was trimmed by 7 bases and V by 2 bases; bases with no gene match: 5. The CDR3 has 15 amino acids. CDR3 region: CASSLYQREGNEQFF. The DNA for the CDR3 is TGTGCCAGCAGCTTATATCAGCGGGAGGGGAATGAGCAGTTCTTC. The variable domain in full, with the rest retrieved from reference TRBV7-6 and TRBJ2-1, is GAGVSQSPRYKVTKRGQDVALRCDPISGHVSLYWYRQALGQGPEFLTYFNYEAQQDKSGLPNDRFSAERPEGSISTLTIQRTEQRDSAMYRCASSLYQREGNEQFFGPGTRLTVL.